These T cell receptor beta chains were read from a single sample in a study of T-cell reconstitution after alpha-beta-depleted transplantation in children. In TCRdb, the PCR reads were re-called with MiXCR into one record per CDR3 protein. The repertoire has 700,000 to 950,000 distinct CDR3 sequences, roughly 15% of them found once; the top ten carry 5%. Material: PBMCs, mostly from graft donor cells, obtained 360 days after TCRalphabeta/CD19-depleted stem cell transplant. These receptors all come from a male patient aged 10 to 17 who had a stem cell transplant for acute lymphoblastic leukemia, so the T cells may come from the graft donor. The CDR3 runs from the conserved cysteine through the conserved F or W. A D gene is named only where the DNA matches it firmly. Clone sizes are given selectively: once, few, many, or a class where the clone is expanded.

abundance: NA
j_gene: TRBJ2-1
v_gene: TRBV9
d_gene: NA
CDR3nt: TGTGCCAGCAGCGTAGTTCCCGATGAGCAGTTCTTC
CDR3aa: CASSVVPDEQFF

abundance: NA
j_gene: TRBJ2-7
v_gene: TRBV20-1
d_gene: NA
CDR3nt: TGCAGTGGCAGCCTAGTCGACGAGCAGTACTTC
CDR3aa: CSGSLVDEQYF

abundance: many
j_gene: TRBJ2-7
v_gene: TRBV12-3/TRBV12-4
d_gene: TRBD2
CDR3nt: TGTGCCAGCAGTACACCGGGACTAGGTTACGAGCAGTACTTC
CDR3aa: CASSTPGLGYEQYF

abundance: NA
j_gene: TRBJ1-2
v_gene: TRBV20-1
d_gene: NA
CDR3nt: TGCAGTGCTAGGAGGGGGGGTCGCGCTAACTATGGCTACACCTTC
CDR3aa: CSARRGGRANYGYTF

abundance: many
j_gene: TRBJ2-7
v_gene: TRBV5-1
d_gene: TRBD1
CDR3nt: TGCGCCAGCAAAGGACAGGGGGCGGCCCACGAGCAGTACTTC
CDR3aa: CASKGQGAAHEQYF

abundance: NA
j_gene: TRBJ1-5
v_gene: TRBV7-2
d_gene: TRBD1
CDR3nt: TGTGCCAGCAGCACGGGACAGGGGCCGTGGGGCAATCAGCCCCAGCATTTT
CDR3aa: CASSTGQGPWGNQPQHF

abundance: NA
j_gene: TRBJ2-5
v_gene: TRBV12-3/TRBV12-4
d_gene: TRBD1
CDR3nt: TGTGCCAGCAGGCGGACAGGTCCAGAGACCCAGTACTTC
CDR3aa: CASRRTGPETQYF

abundance: many
j_gene: TRBJ2-7
v_gene: TRBV29-1
d_gene: NA
CDR3nt: TGCAGCGTCTTGGCAGCGTCCTACGAGCAGTACTTC
CDR3aa: CSVLAASYEQYF

abundance: many
j_gene: TRBJ2-4
v_gene: TRBV5-1
d_gene: NA
CDR3nt: TGCGCCAGCAGCTTGACGACAGCCAAAAACATTCAGTACTTC
CDR3aa: CASSLTTAKNIQYF

abundance: many
j_gene: TRBJ2-4
v_gene: TRBV27
d_gene: NA
CDR3nt: TGTGCCAGCAGTCTCCGCGGACAGCCAATTCAGTACTTC
CDR3aa: CASSLRGQPIQYF

abundance: NA
j_gene: TRBJ1-3
v_gene: TRBV5-6
d_gene: NA
CDR3nt: TGTGCCAGCAGCTTGGTTACTTATAGCTCTGGAAACACCATATATTTT
CDR3aa: CASSLVTYSSGNTIYF

abundance: few
j_gene: TRBJ2-1
v_gene: TRBV29-1
d_gene: TRBD2
CDR3nt: TGCAGCGTTGTGGGCGGGAGAAACTACAATGAGCAGTTCTTC
CDR3aa: CSVVGGRNYNEQFF

abundance: NA
j_gene: TRBJ2-1
v_gene: TRBV7-9
d_gene: TRBD1
CDR3nt: TGTGCCAGCAGCCTCTCCGGGACAGCATACAATGAGCAGTTCTTC
CDR3aa: CASSLSGTAYNEQFF

abundance: once
j_gene: TRBJ2-4
v_gene: TRBV5-1
d_gene: TRBD2
CDR3nt: TGCGCCAGCAGCTCTGTAGGGGTGGGAACTAGCGGGTCCCAAAACATTCAGTACTTC
CDR3aa: CASSSVGVGTSGSQNIQYF

abundance: once
j_gene: TRBJ1-2
v_gene: TRBV19
d_gene: NA
CDR3nt: TGTGCCAGTAGTATCCCAGGGACCCGTGGCTACACCTTC
CDR3aa: CASSIPGTRGYTF

abundance: NA
j_gene: TRBJ2-5
v_gene: TRBV25-1
d_gene: NA
CDR3nt: TGTGCCAGCAGTGAAGGAGGCCGACAAGAGACCCAGTACTTC
CDR3aa: CASSEGGRQETQYF

abundance: NA
j_gene: TRBJ2-5
v_gene: TRBV12-3/TRBV12-4
d_gene: TRBD2
CDR3nt: TGTGCCAGCAGTTTGGGGTACTTCTCTAGCGGGAGGCGGGAGACCCAGTACTTC
CDR3aa: CASSLGYFSSGRRETQYF

abundance: NA
j_gene: TRBJ2-1
v_gene: TRBV2
d_gene: TRBD1
CDR3nt: TGTGCCCGCAGTCAGCCCGGGACAGGGGGGGCCACCTACAATGAGCAGTTCTTC
CDR3aa: CARSQPGTGGATYNEQFF

abundance: NA
j_gene: TRBJ2-7
v_gene: TRBV7-8
d_gene: TRBD2
CDR3nt: TGTGCCAGCAGCTCCGCCCAGACTAGCGCCTCCTACGAGCAGTACTTC
CDR3aa: CASSSAQTSASYEQYF

abundance: NA
j_gene: TRBJ2-5
v_gene: TRBV5-1
d_gene: TRBD2
CDR3nt: TGCGCCAGCAGCTTTGTAGCGGGAGGCGCGGAGACCCAGTACTTC
CDR3aa: CASSFVAGGAETQYF

abundance: NA
j_gene: TRBJ1-5
v_gene: TRBV2
d_gene: TRBD1
CDR3nt: TGTGCCTGCAGTCCAACGACCATCTCAGGGGGTGAGAGTAATCAGCCCCAGCATTTT
CDR3aa: CACSPTTISGGESNQPQHF

abundance: few
j_gene: TRBJ1-5
v_gene: TRBV20-1
d_gene: NA
CDR3nt: TGCAGTGTTTCAGGGCGGTGGGAGGGGCAGCCCCAGCATTTT
CDR3aa: CSVSGRWEGQPQHF

abundance: few
j_gene: TRBJ2-1
v_gene: TRBV9
d_gene: TRBD2
CDR3nt: TGTGCCAGCAGCGTAGACCTAGCGGGAGTTAGTACGGGCAATGAGCAGTTCTTC
CDR3aa: CASSVDLAGVSTGNEQFF

abundance: many
j_gene: TRBJ2-2
v_gene: TRBV5-1
d_gene: TRBD2
CDR3nt: TGCGCCAGCAGCTTGCGTCTAGCGGAAGCCGGGGAGCTGTTTTTT
CDR3aa: CASSLRLAEAGELFF

abundance: few
j_gene: TRBJ2-5
v_gene: TRBV20-1
d_gene: TRBD2
CDR3nt: TGCAGTGCCTCGACCGGGACTAGCAGGTCAGAGACCCAGTACTTC
CDR3aa: CSASTGTSRSETQYF

abundance: NA
j_gene: TRBJ2-5
v_gene: TRBV4-1
d_gene: TRBD2
CDR3nt: TGCGCCAGCAGCCAGGGGGGGGTTTCGTCGGAGACCCAGTACTTC
CDR3aa: CASSQGGVSSETQYF

abundance: NA
j_gene: TRBJ2-1
v_gene: TRBV5-1
d_gene: NA
CDR3nt: TGCGCCAGCAGCTTGGCACGGGGTGCGGGTTACAATGAGCAGTTCTTC
CDR3aa: CASSLARGAGYNEQFF

abundance: few
j_gene: TRBJ1-1
v_gene: TRBV6-1
d_gene: TRBD1
CDR3nt: TGTGCCAGCAGACCGGACAGGGGAGACACTGAAGCTTTCTTT
CDR3aa: CASRPDRGDTEAFF

abundance: few
j_gene: TRBJ2-1
v_gene: TRBV12-3/TRBV12-4
d_gene: NA
CDR3nt: TGTGCCAGCAATCTGAGACTAGGACTCTACAATGAGCAGTTCTTC
CDR3aa: CASNLRLGLYNEQFF

abundance: NA
j_gene: TRBJ2-5
v_gene: TRBV18
d_gene: NA
CDR3nt: TGTGCCAGCTCACCACCGGGGCTGAAGGAGACCCAGTACTTC
CDR3aa: CASSPPGLKETQYF

abundance: few
j_gene: TRBJ2-2
v_gene: TRBV2
d_gene: NA
CDR3nt: TGTGCCAGCAGGATGTTCGTCGGCCCCGGGGAGCTGTTTTTT
CDR3aa: CASRMFVGPGELFF

abundance: few
j_gene: TRBJ1-2
v_gene: TRBV29-1
d_gene: TRBD1
CDR3nt: TGCAGCGTTTCGGACAGGGGCCACTATGGCTACACCTTC
CDR3aa: CSVSDRGHYGYTF

abundance: many
j_gene: TRBJ2-3
v_gene: TRBV5-1
d_gene: TRBD2
CDR3nt: TGTGCCAGCAGTTTAGCGGGAGGGCCCGATACGCAGTATTTT
CDR3aa: CASSLAGGPDTQYF

abundance: NA
j_gene: TRBJ1-1
v_gene: TRBV5-4
d_gene: NA
CDR3nt: TGTGCCAGCAGCTTGGGACCCTTTTCTAACACTGAAGCTTTCTTT
CDR3aa: CASSLGPFSNTEAFF

abundance: NA
j_gene: TRBJ1-5
v_gene: TRBV11-1
d_gene: NA
CDR3nt: TGTGCCAGCAGCTTAACTGTTACGCCTAACGGGGGGAATCAGCCCCAGCATTTT
CDR3aa: CASSLTVTPNGGNQPQHF

abundance: NA
j_gene: TRBJ1-6
v_gene: TRBV25-1
d_gene: NA
CDR3nt: TGTGCCAGCAGTGGACGGGGGTGGGATTCACCCCTCCACTTT
CDR3aa: CASSGRGWDSPLHF

abundance: few
j_gene: TRBJ1-1
v_gene: TRBV29-1
d_gene: TRBD1
CDR3nt: TGCAGCGTTTTACAGGGGTTGGCGCTTGGAAACACTGAAGCTTTCTTT
CDR3aa: CSVLQGLALGNTEAFF

abundance: few
j_gene: TRBJ2-4
v_gene: TRBV15
d_gene: TRBD2
CDR3nt: TGTGCCACCAGCAGAGATCGGGTCGGGGGGGCACTTCAGTACTTC
CDR3aa: CATSRDRVGGALQYF

abundance: few
j_gene: TRBJ1-2
v_gene: TRBV12-5
d_gene: NA
CDR3nt: TGTGCTAGTGCCCTCGGGACCCTCCAAGGCTACACCTTC
CDR3aa: CASALGTLQGYTF

abundance: few
j_gene: TRBJ2-3
v_gene: TRBV5-1
d_gene: NA
CDR3nt: TGCGCCAGCGTATCCGACTATTTTACTCGCTCCTCTACGCAGTATTTT
CDR3aa: CASVSDYFTRSSTQYF